The clone carrying this TCR beta chain has a handful of counts. Data came from immunoSEQ multiplex PCR; TCRdb stores just in-frame clones and leaves some out. The sample has over 35,000 clones, 70% to 90% seen once; the top ten hold roughly a fifth. This sample was included in a study of OX40 agonist ivuxolimab in advanced cancers. The V gene's germline CDR1 is SGHTA and CDR2 FQGNSA. The CDR3 runs 12 residues. V was trimmed by 3 bases and J by 1 base, leaving 3 bases between them. The clonotype was recovered from an adult with an advanced solid tumor such as melanoma, head and neck, liver or kidney cancer. The source material was CD4+ or CD8+ T cells sorted from blood, sampled in a trial of the OX40 agonist ivuxolimab. The V call is TRBV7-2, the J call TRBJ1-1; D remains unclear. CDR3 DNA: TGTGCCAGCAGCTTGCAGAACACTGAAGCTTTCTTT. Amino acids: CASSLQNTEAFF.